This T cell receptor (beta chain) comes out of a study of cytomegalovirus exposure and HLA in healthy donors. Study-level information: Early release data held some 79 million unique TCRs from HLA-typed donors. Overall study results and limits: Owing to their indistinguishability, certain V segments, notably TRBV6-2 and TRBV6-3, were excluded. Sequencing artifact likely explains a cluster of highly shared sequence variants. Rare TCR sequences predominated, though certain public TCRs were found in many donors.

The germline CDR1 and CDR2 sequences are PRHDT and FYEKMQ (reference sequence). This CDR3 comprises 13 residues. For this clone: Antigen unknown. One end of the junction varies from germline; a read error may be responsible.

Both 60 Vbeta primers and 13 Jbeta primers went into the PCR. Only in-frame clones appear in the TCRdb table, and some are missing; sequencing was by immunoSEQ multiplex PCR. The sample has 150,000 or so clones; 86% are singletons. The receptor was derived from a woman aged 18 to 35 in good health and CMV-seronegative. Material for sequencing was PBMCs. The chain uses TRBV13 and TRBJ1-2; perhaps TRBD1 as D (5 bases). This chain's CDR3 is CASSLGRDYGYPF. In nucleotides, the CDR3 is TGTGCCAGCAGCCTAGGACGGGACTATGGCTACCCCTTC. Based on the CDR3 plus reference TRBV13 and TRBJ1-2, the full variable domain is AAGVIQSPRHLIKEKRETATLKCYPIPRHDTVYWYQQGPGQDPQFLISFYEKMQSDKGSIPDRFSAQQFSDYHSELNMSSLELGDSALYFCASSLGRDYGYPFGSGTRLTVV.